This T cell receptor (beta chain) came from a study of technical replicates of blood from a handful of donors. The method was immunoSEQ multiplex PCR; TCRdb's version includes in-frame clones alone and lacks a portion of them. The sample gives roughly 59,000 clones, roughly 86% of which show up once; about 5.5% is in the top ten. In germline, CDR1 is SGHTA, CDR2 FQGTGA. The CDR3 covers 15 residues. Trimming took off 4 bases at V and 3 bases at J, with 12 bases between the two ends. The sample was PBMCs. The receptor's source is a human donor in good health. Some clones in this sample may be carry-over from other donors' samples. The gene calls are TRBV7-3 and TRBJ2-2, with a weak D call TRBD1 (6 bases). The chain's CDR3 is CASSSGRGHTGELFF. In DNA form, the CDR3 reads TGTGCCAGCAGCTCAGGCAGGGGTCACACCGGGGAGCTGTTTTTT.